This record concerns one TCR beta chain sequence. Co-extracted RNA and DNA came from approximately 20-30 mg of unsorted bulk tissue. Every one of the tumor samples had a viable tumor cell content above 75%. Starting from around 500 ng of total RNA, TCR beta cDNA was produced with a primer in the constant region. Generation of the TCR beta libraries relied on three nested multiplex PCR rounds using slightly modified ARM-PCR. Both of the initial two PCR rounds ran for 10 cycles and employed TRBV1-TRBV30 forward primers alongside a C-beta reverse primer. TCRdb redid the calling of the multiplex PCR reads with MiXCR, one entry per CDR3 protein. The sample lists under 200,000 distinct CDR3 sequences, around four fifths seen once, with less than 20% in the top ten. This record comes from a study of tumor-infiltrating lymphocytes in primary liver carcinoma. V lost 7 bases to trimming and J lost 1 base, with 17 bases between them. Per germline, CDR1 MNHEY and CDR2 SVGEGT. The CDR3 totals 16 residues.

The sample comprised tumor tissue from primary liver carcinoma. The chain combines TRBV6-2 or TRBV6-3 with TRBJ2-1; TRBD2 is a possible D gene (7 bases). The clonotype originates from a man aged 40-50 years with primary liver carcinoma and hepatitis B virus infection. CDR3 coding DNA: TGTGCCAGCATTCAGGGAGGGGGGGGGTCCTACAATGAGCAGTTCTTC. Protein product: CASIQGGGGSYNEQFF.